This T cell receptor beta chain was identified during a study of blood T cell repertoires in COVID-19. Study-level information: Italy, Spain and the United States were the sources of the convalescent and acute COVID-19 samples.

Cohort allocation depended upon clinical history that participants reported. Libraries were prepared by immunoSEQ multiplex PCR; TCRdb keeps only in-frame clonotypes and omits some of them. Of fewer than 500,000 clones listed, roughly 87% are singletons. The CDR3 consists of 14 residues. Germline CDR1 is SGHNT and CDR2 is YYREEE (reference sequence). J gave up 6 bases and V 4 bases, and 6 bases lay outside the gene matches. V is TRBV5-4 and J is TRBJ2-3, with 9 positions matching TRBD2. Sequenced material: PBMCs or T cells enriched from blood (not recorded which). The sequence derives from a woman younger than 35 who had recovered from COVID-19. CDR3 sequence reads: CASSGGTSLDTQYF. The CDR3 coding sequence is TGTGCCAGCAGCGGCGGGACTAGCTTGGATACGCAGTATTTT.